Below, 10 T cell receptor beta chains from the same sample are listed, as sequenced in a study of T-cell memory formation after mild COVID-19 (TCRdb year 2021). Libraries were made using 5' RACE. The instrument was an Illumina NovaSeq 6000. TCRdb took the public reads, trimmed them with fastp at Q25, ran MiXCR for clone calling and kept in-frame beta chains. Every entry covers one CDR3 protein and lists the most common genes and DNA from its rows. The sample data list roughly 500,000 distinct CDR3 sequences, and 20% of these were observed just once. Approximately 12% of the sample is in the top ten clones. The specimen sequenced was PBMCs or a T cell subset sorted from them (not recorded which). The receptors come from an adult woman who had mild COVID-19 (a few samples of this study predate the infection). The sample titles of this study are shuffled in the database, so cell type and time point are left out; the donor was told from shared clones.

The chain is built from TRBV7-9 and TRBJ2-1; TRBD1 might be the D (5 bases). V was clipped by 1 base and J by 14 bases, with 9 bases between them. Germline V gene lookup returns CDR1 SEHNR and CDR2 FQNEAQ (reference sequence). The CDR3 runs 11 residues. CDR3 sequence (DNA): TGTGCCAGCAGCTTAGAGGGGATGGAGTTCTTC. Amino acids: CASSLEGMEFF.

The V and J genes are TRBV20-1 and TRBJ1-1; D may be TRBD1 (6 bases). The V end lost 2 bases, the J end lost 3 bases, and 13 bases lay between the germline ends. CDR1 DFQATT and CDR2 SNEGSKA come from the germline V gene (reference sequence). The length of the CDR3 is 14 residues. CDR3 sequence reads: CSARKGDWYTEAFF. CDR3 DNA sequence: TGCAGTGCTAGAAAGGGGGACTGGTACACTGAAGCTTTCTTT.

This clonotype occurred many times. Compared with germline, one end of the junction differs, possibly owing to a read error. This chain joins TRBV6-2 or TRBV6-3 and TRBJ1-1, with 10 bases aligning to TRBD1. Germline V gene sequence: CDR1 MNHEY, CDR2 SVGEGT. This CDR3 contains 13 residues. The DNA for the CDR3 is TGTGCCAGCAGTGACCCGGGACAGGGGAAGTGGAACTTT. Amino acid sequence: CASSDPGQGKWNF.

CDR3 coding DNA: TGCGCCAGCAGCCCATCGGGGGCGAGTATCTACAATGAGCAGTTCTTC. Translated: CASSPSGASIYNEQFF. The chain uses TRBV5-1 and TRBJ2-1, with D perhaps TRBD1 or TRBD2 (6 bases each). Per germline, CDR1 SGHRS and CDR2 YFSETQ. The CDR3 has 16 amino acids. V lost 4 bases, J lost 3 bases, and 17 bases lay in between.

The rearrangement joins TRBV7-2 to TRBJ2-5, with a weak D call TRBD1 (6 bases). CDR1 and CDR2 from the germline V gene are SGHTA and FQGNSA. V shed 0 bases and J shed 1 base, with 12 bases lying between them. This CDR3 spans 16 amino acids. The CDR3 DNA sequence: TGTGCCAGCAGCTTAGCGGGGACACCAAGCCAAGAGACCCAGTACTTC. Its protein is CASSLAGTPSQETQYF.

The CDR3, as DNA: TGTGCCAGCAGGTCTACAGGGGATAGCAATCAGCCCCAGCATTTT. Translation gives CASRSTGDSNQPQHF. The gene calls are TRBV2 and TRBJ1-5; 7 bases align to TRBD1. The germline V gene has CDR1 SNHLY and CDR2 FYNNEI. CDR3 length equals 15 residues. The junction had 5 bases not matched to a gene; V was cut back by 6 bases and J by 0 bases.

In its sample, this clonotype was seen a few times. The chain employs TRBV7-2 and TRBJ2-3; no definite D call. This CDR3 contains 14 residues. Germline lookup yields CDR1 SGHTA and CDR2 FQGNSA. V gave up 5 bases and J gave up 4 bases, with 13 bases separating them. The CDR3 region is CASSRPAFSDTQYF. The CDR3 DNA reads TGTGCCAGCAGCCGACCAGCGTTCTCAGATACGCAGTATTTT. Full variable domain (missing parts from reference TRBV7-2 and TRBJ2-3): GAGVSQSPSNKVTEKGKDVELRCDPISGHTALYWYRQSLGQGLEFLIYFQGNSAPDKSGLPSDRFSAERTGGSVSTLTIQRTQQEDSAVYLCASSRPAFSDTQYFGPGTRLTVL.

This clonotype was seen a handful of times. This chain uses TRBV5-1 with TRBJ2-5; 11 nucleotides line up with TRBD2. CDR1 is SGHRS and CDR2 is YFSETQ in the germline V gene. V shed 4 bases, J shed 3 bases, and the junction held 5 bases outside the gene matches. CDR3 length: 15 amino acids. CDR3 protein: CASSKPGLAEETQYF. CDR3 sequence (DNA): TGCGCCAGCAGCAAACCGGGACTAGCGGAAGAGACCCAGTACTTC.

This clonotype occurred a few times. V usage is TRBV29-1 and J usage is TRBJ2-2; 12 nucleotides align to TRBD1. Trimming at V came to 7 bases and at J to 8 bases, leaving 11 bases not matched to a gene. The CDR3 contains 15 residues. The germline gives CDR1 SQVTM, CDR2 ANQGSEA. CDR3: CSASGTGGWGGELFF. Written as DNA, the CDR3 is TGCAGCGCCTCCGGGACAGGGGGCTGGGGAGGGGAGCTGTTTTTT.

This clonotype came up a few times. The chain has TRBV29-1 and TRBJ1-1; D not resolved. In germline, CDR1 is SQVTM, CDR2 ANQGSEA. V was cut by 4 bases and J by 7 bases, with 13 bases left in between. The CDR3 has 12 amino acids. DNA for the CDR3: TGCAGCGTTGCTTGGGCGGTGCATGAAGCTTTCTTT. Encoded protein: CSVAWAVHEAFF.